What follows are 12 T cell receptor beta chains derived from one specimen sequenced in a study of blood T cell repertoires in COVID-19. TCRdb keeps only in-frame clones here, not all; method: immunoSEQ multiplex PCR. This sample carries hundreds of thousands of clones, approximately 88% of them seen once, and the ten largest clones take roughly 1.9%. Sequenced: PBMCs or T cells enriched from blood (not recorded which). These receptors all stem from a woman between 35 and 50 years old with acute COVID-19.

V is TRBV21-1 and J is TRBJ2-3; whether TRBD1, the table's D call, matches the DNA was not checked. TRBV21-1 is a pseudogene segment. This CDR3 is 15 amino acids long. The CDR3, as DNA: TGTGCCAGCAGCAAGGGTGGACAGAGCACAGATACGCAGTATTTT. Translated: CASSKGGQSTDTQYF.

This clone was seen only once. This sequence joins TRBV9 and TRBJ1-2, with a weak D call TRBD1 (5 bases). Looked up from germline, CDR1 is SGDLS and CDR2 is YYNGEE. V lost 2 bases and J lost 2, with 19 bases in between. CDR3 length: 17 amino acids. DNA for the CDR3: TGTGCCAGCAGCGTGAGCCGAGGTGGACAAACAAACTATGGCTACACCTTC. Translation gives CASSVSRGGQTNYGYTF.

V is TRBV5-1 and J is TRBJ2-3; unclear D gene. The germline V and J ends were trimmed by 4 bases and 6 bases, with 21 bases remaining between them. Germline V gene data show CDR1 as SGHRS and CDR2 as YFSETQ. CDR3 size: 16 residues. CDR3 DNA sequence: TGCGCCAGCAGCGTTGGGTATGGAGTACTTGGGGATACGCAGTATTTT. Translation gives CASSVGYGVLGDTQYF.

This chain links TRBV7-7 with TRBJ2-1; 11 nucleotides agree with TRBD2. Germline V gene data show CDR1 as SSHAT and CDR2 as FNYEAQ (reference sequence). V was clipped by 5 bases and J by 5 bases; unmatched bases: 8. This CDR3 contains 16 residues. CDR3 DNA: TGTGCCAGCAGCGCCGTAGCGGGGGGGTCTCACAATGAGCAGTTCTTC. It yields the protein CASSAVAGGSHNEQFF. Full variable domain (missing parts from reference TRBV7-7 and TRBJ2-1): GAGVSQSPRYKVTKRGQDVTLRCDPISSHATLYWYQQALGQGPEFLTYFNYEAQPDKSGLPSDRFSAERPEGSISTLTIQRTEQRDSAMYRCASSAVAGGSHNEQFFGPGTRLTVL.

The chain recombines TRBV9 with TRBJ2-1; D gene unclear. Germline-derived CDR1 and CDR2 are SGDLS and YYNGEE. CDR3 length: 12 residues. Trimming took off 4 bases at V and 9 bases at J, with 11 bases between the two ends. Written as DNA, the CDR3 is TGTGCCAGCAGCCCCCGACAAAGTGAGCAGTTCTTC. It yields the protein CASSPRQSEQFF.

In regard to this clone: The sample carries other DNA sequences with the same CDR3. CDR3 DNA: TGTGCCAGCAGCGTACTCTTGAACACTGAAGCTTTCTTT. Amino acid sequence: CASSVLLNTEAFF. The chain links TRBV9 to TRBJ1-1, with D uncertain. Trimming pared 1 base from V and 0 bases from J, leaving 4 bases between. Per germline, CDR1 SGDLS and CDR2 YYNGEE. The CDR3 is 13 amino acids.

The CDR3 DNA sequence: TGTGCCAGCAGCTTCGAGGACAGGGTCAGTTATGGCTACACCTTC. Translated, it gives CASSFEDRVSYGYTF. The V call is TRBV7-8, the J call TRBJ1-2; 8 nucleotides line up with TRBD1. The CDR3 is 15 amino acids. V dropped 3 bases and J dropped 5; count of bases not matched to a gene: 8. The germline V gene encodes CDR1 SGHVS and CDR2 FQNEAQ.

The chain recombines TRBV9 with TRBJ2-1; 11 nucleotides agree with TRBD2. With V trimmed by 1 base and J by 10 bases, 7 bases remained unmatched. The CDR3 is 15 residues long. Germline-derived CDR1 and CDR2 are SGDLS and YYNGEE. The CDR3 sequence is CASSVWASGGPEQFF. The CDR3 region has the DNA TGTGCCAGCAGCGTATGGGCTAGCGGGGGGCCCGAGCAGTTCTTC.

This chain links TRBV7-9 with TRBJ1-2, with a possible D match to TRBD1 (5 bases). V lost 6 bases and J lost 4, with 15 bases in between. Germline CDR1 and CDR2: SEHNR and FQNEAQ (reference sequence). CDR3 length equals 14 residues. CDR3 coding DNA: TGTGCCAGCAGGCCAGTTCGGCAGGGCTATGGCTACACCTTC. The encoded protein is CASRPVRQGYGYTF.

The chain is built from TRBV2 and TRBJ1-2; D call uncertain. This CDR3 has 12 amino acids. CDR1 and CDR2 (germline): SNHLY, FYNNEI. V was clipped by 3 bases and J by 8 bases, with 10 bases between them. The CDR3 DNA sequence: TGTGCCAGCAGTGAGCGGGTGGAGGGCTACACCTTC. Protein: CASSERVEGYTF. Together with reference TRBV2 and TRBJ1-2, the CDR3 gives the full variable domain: EPEVTQTPSHQVTQMGQEVILRCVPISNHLYFYWYRQILGQKVEFLVSFYNNEISEKSEIFDDQFSVERPDGSNFTLKIRSTKLEDSAMYFCASSERVEGYTFGSGTRLTVV.

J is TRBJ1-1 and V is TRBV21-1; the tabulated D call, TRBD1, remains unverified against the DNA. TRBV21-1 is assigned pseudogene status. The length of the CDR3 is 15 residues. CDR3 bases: TGTGCCAGCCCTCCTAGACAGGGAAGGGACACTGAAGCTTTCTTT. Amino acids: CASPPRQGRDTEAFF.

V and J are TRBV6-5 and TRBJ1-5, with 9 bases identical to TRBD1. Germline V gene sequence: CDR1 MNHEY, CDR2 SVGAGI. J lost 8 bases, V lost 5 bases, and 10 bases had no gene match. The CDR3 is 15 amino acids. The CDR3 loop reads CASSTEPGTGKPQHF. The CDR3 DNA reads TGTGCCAGCAGTACAGAACCAGGGACAGGGAAGCCCCAGCATTTT.